This is a list of T cell receptor beta chains from one sample in a study of cytomegalovirus exposure and HLA in healthy donors. Sequencing was performed with immunoSEQ multiplex PCR; in TCRdb, only in-frame clones are kept and a portion is missing. The sample comprises approximately 140,000 clones, 65% to 85% of which are singletons, and approximately 0.97% rests with the top ten. Sequencing input: PBMCs. Receptors originate from a man younger than 35 in good health and CMV-seronegative. Each CDR3 is given with its conserved first and last residue. A D gene is named only where the DNA matches it firmly. Clone size is not always given. Where it is, it says once, few, many or a class for expanded clones.

v_gene	abundance	d_gene	j_gene	CDR3aa	CDR3nt
TRBV6-5	NA	TRBD1	TRBJ1-2	CASSSPGTGDGYTF	TGTGCCAGCAGTTCCCCCGGGACAGGAGATGGCTACACCTTC
TRBV5-1	NA	NA	TRBJ2-5	CASSYSGGSGETQYF	TGCGCCAGCAGCTACTCGGGGGGCAGCGGGGAGACCCAGTACTTC
TRBV5-1	NA	NA	TRBJ1-2	CASSLVRGGDGYTF	TGCGCCAGCAGCTTGGTTCGCGGGGGGGATGGCTACACCTTC
TRBV4-3	NA	TRBD2	TRBJ2-3	CASSQEGPGTSGGLDTQYF	TGCGCCAGCAGCCAAGAGGGCCCCGGGACTAGCGGGGGCCTAGATACGCAGTATTTT
TRBV7-9	NA	TRBD1	TRBJ2-1	CASSLGGGDEQFF	TGTGCCAGCAGCTTAGGAGGGGGCGATGAGCAGTTCTTC
TRBV30	NA	NA	TRBJ2-7	CAWRTAGGSYEQYF	TGTGCCTGGAGAACGGCCGGAGGCTCCTACGAGCAGTACTTC
TRBV7-2	once	TRBD1	TRBJ1-3	CASSPQGAGGNTIYF	TGTGCCAGCAGCCCACAGGGGGCAGGTGGAAACACCATATATTTT
TRBV19	once	TRBD1	TRBJ1-4	CASSVDRGRVDEKLFF	TGTGCCAGTAGTGTTGACAGGGGGCGGGTGGATGAAAAACTGTTTTTT
TRBV19	once	NA	TRBJ2-2	CASRIKLRSLANTGELFF	TGTGCCAGTAGAATAAAACTGAGGAGCTTAGCGAACACCGGGGAGCTGTTTTTT
TRBV10-3	NA	NA	TRBJ2-4	CAISESMGANIQYF	TGTGCCATCAGTGAGTCGATGGGGGCGAACATTCAGTACTTC
TRBV7-7	NA	NA	TRBJ2-7	CASSPLGGPYEQYF	TGTGCTAGCAGCCCCCTGGGGGGGCCCTACGAGCAGTACTTC
TRBV25-1	NA	NA	TRBJ1-4	CASSVGAATNEKLFF	TGTGCCAGCAGTGTGGGGGCAGCAACTAATGAAAAACTGTTTTTT
TRBV7-9	NA	NA	TRBJ1-2	CASSPGDNWNYGYTF	TGTGCCAGCAGCCCCGGGGACAACTGGAACTATGGCTACACCTTC
TRBV7-2	NA	TRBD1	TRBJ2-5	CASSWDSQEETQYF	TGTGCCAGCAGCTGGGACAGCCAGGAGGAGACCCAGTACTTC
TRBV18	NA	NA	TRBJ1-5	CASSPVSRESGNQPQHF	TGTGCCAGCTCACCAGTTTCGAGGGAATCGGGCAATCAGCCCCAGCATTTT
TRBV5-6	NA	TRBD2	TRBJ2-3	CASSLMSGGRTDTQYF	TGTGCCAGCAGCCTAATGAGCGGGGGGCGCACAGATACGCAGTATTTT
TRBV7-2	NA	NA	TRBJ1-6	CASSLVSGALHSPLHF	TGTGCCAGCAGCTTAGTTTCGGGAGCCCTACATTCACCCCTCCACTTT
TRBV5-1	NA	NA	TRBJ2-5	CASSLVGLTQETQYF	TGCGCCAGCAGCTTGGTGGGACTGACACAAGAGACCCAGTACTTC
TRBV15	NA	NA	TRBJ2-7	CATSRGGREEYF	TGTGCCACCAGCAGAGGTGGCCGCGAGGAATACTTC
TRBV10-2	NA	NA	TRBJ1-4	CASRSLGDLSEKLFF	TGCGCCAGCCGAAGCCTCGGGGACTTGTCTGAAAAACTGTTTTTT
TRBV5-1	once	TRBD1	TRBJ1-5	CASSLGTGGNQPQHF	TGCGCCAGCAGCTTGGGGACAGGGGGAAATCAGCCCCAGCATTTT
TRBV5-1	NA	NA	TRBJ2-2	CASSSTGFTGELFF	TGCGCCAGCAGCTCCACAGGGTTCACCGGGGAGCTGTTTTTT
TRBV29-1	NA	NA	TRBJ2-5	CSVDREAETQYF	TGCAGCGTTGACAGGGAAGCGGAGACCCAGTACTTC
TRBV6-6	NA	NA	TRBJ2-7	CASSYSGGFYEQYF	TGTGCCAGCAGTTACTCTGGGGGGTTCTACGAGCAGTACTTC
TRBV10-3	NA	TRBD1	TRBJ1-4	CAISEFGQEIEKLFF	TGTGCCATCAGTGAATTCGGACAGGAGATTGAAAAACTGTTTTTT
TRBV18	NA	NA	TRBJ2-6	CASSPLGSGANVLTF	TGTGCCAGCTCACCACTCGGGTCTGGGGCCAACGTCCTGACTTTC
TRBV6-1	NA	TRBD2	TRBJ2-1	CASSVTSGGNEQFF	TGTGCCAGCAGTGTCACTAGCGGGGGAAATGAGCAGTTCTTC
TRBV2	NA	NA	TRBJ1-6	CASSANWASNSPLHF	TGTGCCAGCAGCGCTAACTGGGCTTCAAATTCACCCCTCCACTTT
TRBV7-2	once	NA	TRBJ2-2	CASSFGRAGTGELFF	TGTGCCAGCAGCTTCGGCAGGGCCGGCACCGGGGAGCTGTTTTTT
TRBV6-6	NA	NA	TRBJ1-3	CASRKGDSGNTIYF	TGTGCCAGCAGGAAAGGGGATTCTGGAAACACCATATATTTT
TRBV21-1	NA	NA	TRBJ2-3	CASHILAGGRDTQYF	TGTGCCAGCCATATTCTAGCGGGGGGGCGAGATACGCAGTATTTT
TRBV5-5	NA	TRBD1	TRBJ1-1	CASGDRARRWAFF	TGTGCCAGCGGGGACAGGGCGCGACGGTGGGCTTTCTTT
TRBV7-2	once	NA	TRBJ1-1	CASSLGPREAFF	TGTGCCAGCAGCTTAGGGCCCCGAGAAGCTTTCTTT
TRBV6-5	NA	TRBD1	TRBJ1-2	CASSYRGTGSGYTF	TGTGCCAGCAGTTACCGCGGGACAGGGAGTGGCTACACCTTC
TRBV6-6	NA	TRBD1	TRBJ1-2	CASSYVLQGGDGYTF	TGTGCCAGCAGTTATGTGTTACAGGGGGGGGATGGCTACACCTTC
TRBV30	NA	TRBD1	TRBJ2-7	CASTKTGAYEQYF	TGTGCCTCGACTAAAACAGGGGCCTACGAGCAGTACTTC
TRBV7-2	once	NA	TRBJ1-2	CASSLARKGFYGYTF	TGTGCCAGCAGCTTAGCCAGGAAGGGGTTCTATGGCTACACCTTC
TRBV15	NA	NA	TRBJ1-5	CATSRGSGNQPQHF	TGTGCCACCAGCAGAGGGTCAGGCAATCAGCCCCAGCATTTT
TRBV4-2	NA	NA	TRBJ1-2	CASSPSTGIYGYTF	TGTGCCAGCAGCCCTTCTACAGGGATCTATGGCTACACCTTC
TRBV5-6	NA	TRBD1	TRBJ2-6	CASSWTGTTGANVLTF	TGTGCCAGCAGCTGGACAGGTACTACTGGGGCCAACGTCCTGACTTTC
TRBV7-9	NA	NA	TRBJ1-1	CASPGDFGTEAFF	TGTGCCAGTCCAGGGGATTTTGGTACTGAAGCTTTCTTT
TRBV18	NA	NA	TRBJ1-1	CASSPEGSAEAFF	TGTGCCAGCTCACCAGAGGGCTCCGCTGAAGCTTTCTTT
TRBV6-1	NA	NA	TRBJ1-2	CASSTGVDGYTF	TGTGCCAGCAGTACAGGAGTAGACGGCTACACCTTC
TRBV15	NA	TRBD1	TRBJ1-1	CATSARTGHPNTEAFF	TGTGCCACCAGCGCCCGGACAGGCCACCCGAACACTGAAGCTTTCTTT
TRBV7-2	NA	NA	TRBJ2-2	CASSLRSGPITGELFF	TGTGCCAGCAGCTTACGGAGCGGGCCGATCACCGGGGAGCTGTTTTTT
TRBV19	NA	TRBD1	TRBJ2-7	CASSIRRQGWNEQYF	TGTGCCAGTAGTATTCGAAGACAGGGATGGAACGAGCAGTACTTC
TRBV7-9	NA	TRBD1	TRBJ2-7	CASSHRDSDSYEQYF	TGTGCCAGCAGCCACCGGGACAGTGATTCCTACGAGCAGTACTTC
TRBV4-2	NA	TRBD2	TRBJ2-3	CASSQLSGGRTDTQYF	TGTGCCAGCAGCCAATTAAGCGGGGGGCGCACAGATACGCAGTATTTT